Listed below are T cell receptor beta chains from one sample, sequenced in a study of T cell responses to AZD1222 COVID-19 vaccine. Only in-frame clones appear in the TCRdb table, and some are missing; sequencing was by immunoSEQ multiplex PCR. The repertoire holds about 140,000 clones, with about 90% as singletons. This specimen was peripheral blood, taken 28 days after the second AZD1222 dose. All receptors come from an adult who received the AZD1222 COVID-19 vaccine. Each CDR3 is given with its conserved first and last residue. D genes are given only for firm matches. Some rows mark clone size as missing; the rest say once, few, many or name a class of expanded clone.

d_gene	v_gene	abundance	j_gene	CDR3nt	CDR3aa
NA	TRBV12-3/TRBV12-4	NA	TRBJ1-2	TGTGCCAGCAGTTTCGGGCAGGGGCGCGGCTACACCTTC	CASSFGQGRGYTF
TRBD1	TRBV7-3	NA	TRBJ2-7	TGTGCCAGCAGCGCCCAACCGGGACAGGGGTACGAGCAGTACTTC	CASSAQPGQGYEQYF
NA	TRBV18	NA	TRBJ1-6	TGTGCCAGCTCACCCGTGTCGGGGCATAATTCACCCCTCCACTTT	CASSPVSGHNSPLHF
TRBD1	TRBV7-2	NA	TRBJ1-2	TGTGCCAGCAGCTCAAAAGTAGGGGGCGGCCTTTTCGGCTACACCTTC	CASSSKVGGGLFGYTF
NA	TRBV6-5	NA	TRBJ1-5	TGTGCCACCGCCGGGAATAGCAATCAGCCCCAGCATTTT	CATAGNSNQPQHF
NA	TRBV11-2	few	TRBJ2-2	TGTGCCAGCAGCCCCGGGACCCAAATATACACCGGGGAGCTGTTTTTT	CASSPGTQIYTGELFF
NA	TRBV5-1	NA	TRBJ1-4	TGCGCCAGCAGCTCCTCAACTAATGAAAAACTGTTTTTT	CASSSSTNEKLFF
TRBD1	TRBV6-5	NA	TRBJ2-6	TGTGCCAGCTTAAGGGGGCCTGGGGCCAACGTCCTGACTTTC	CASLRGPGANVLTF
TRBD2	TRBV7-9	NA	TRBJ2-3	TGTGCCAGCAGCCCCCGCGGGGCGGGGGGCCGGGCAGATACGCAGTATTTT	CASSPRGAGGRADTQYF
TRBD1	TRBV11-2	NA	TRBJ2-7	TGTGCCAGCAGCGTAGGGACAGGGCCCGCCTACGAGCAGTACTTC	CASSVGTGPAYEQYF
TRBD2	TRBV7-2	NA	TRBJ2-3	TGTGCCAGCAGCGAAACTAGCGGGGGTGGGGATACGCAGTATTTT	CASSETSGGGDTQYF
TRBD1	TRBV27	NA	TRBJ1-4	TGTGCCAGCAGTCGCACAGGGGGGAAGGGGTCGGAAAAACTGTTTTTT	CASSRTGGKGSEKLFF
NA	TRBV11-2	NA	TRBJ2-5	TGTGCCAGCAGCCCGACACGTGGGGGCGGAAGGGAGACCCAGTACTTC	CASSPTRGGGRETQYF